Below are 14 T cell receptor beta chains sequenced from a single sample in a study of T cell responses to AZD1222 COVID-19 vaccine. Generated by immunoSEQ multiplex PCR, the TCRdb table keeps only in-frame clones and is missing some. The sample includes approximately 100,000 clones, about 85% of them seen just once. Sequencing used peripheral blood, obtained 28 days after the second AZD1222 dose. Receptors were obtained from an adult who received the AZD1222 COVID-19 vaccine.

This clone came up a few times. The V gene is TRBV24-1, the J gene TRBJ2-2; 8 bases fit TRBD1. Germline V gene data show CDR1 as KGHDR and CDR2 as SFDVKD. The CDR3 runs to 17 residues. Trimming at V came to 2 bases and at J to 1 base, leaving 5 bases not matched to a gene. The CDR3, as DNA: TGTGCCACCAGTGATTCCGCCGGGACAGGGAACACCGGGGAGCTGTTTTTT. Translated, it gives CATSDSAGTGNTGELFF.

In regard to this clone: One end of the junction does not line up with germline, which may come from a read error. The chain links TRBV24-1 to TRBJ1-6; D unclear. CDR3 length: 10 amino acids. Germline V gene data show CDR1 as KGHDR and CDR2 as SFDVKD. The CDR3 is CATRDSPLHF. As DNA, the CDR3 is TGTGCCACCAGAGATTCACCCCTCCACTTT.

This clone was picked up many times. V is TRBV11-2 and J is TRBJ1-3; weak D call: TRBD1 (5 bases). Trimming left V 3 bases short and J 9 bases short, with 9 bases between. This CDR3 comprises 12 residues. The germline V gene has CDR1 SGHAT and CDR2 FQNNGV. Here the CDR3 DNA reads TGTGCCAGCAGCTTGTTGGGGGGCACCATATATTTT. Translated, it gives CASSLLGGTIYF.

This chain joins TRBV10-3 and TRBJ1-1; 8 nucleotides match TRBD1. Germline V gene lookup returns CDR1 ENHRY and CDR2 SYGVKD. V lost 2 bases and J lost 3; bases outside the gene matches: 5. This CDR3 comprises 15 residues. The chain's CDR3 is CAISETVTGDTEAFF. DNA of the CDR3: TGTGCCATCAGTGAGACGGTGACAGGGGACACTGAAGCTTTCTTT.

The chain combines TRBV19 with TRBJ1-5; D is possibly TRBD1 (5 bases). The V end was cut by 8 bases, the J end by 6 bases, with 20 bases between. Germline CDR1 is LNHDA and CDR2 is SQIVND (reference sequence). The CDR3 sequence is 15 residues long. This chain's CDR3 is CASRRDSASGQPQHF. The CDR3 DNA sequence: TGTGCCAGTCGACGGGACTCAGCTTCGGGTCAGCCCCAGCATTTT. Full variable domain (remainder filled in from reference TRBV19 and TRBJ1-5): DGGITQSPKYLFRKEGQNVTLSCEQNLNHDAMYWYRQDPGQGLRLIYYSQIVNDFQKGDIAEGYSVSREKKESFPLTVTSAQKNPTAFYLCASRRDSASGQPQHFGDGTRLSIL.

This clone was observed a single time. This chain joins TRBV10-1 and TRBJ1-4, with 8 bases aligning to TRBD1. The V gene's germline CDR1 is WNHNN and CDR2 SYGVQD (reference sequence). V lost 0 bases and J lost 8; bases outside the gene matches: 8. This CDR3 is built from 16 residues. The CDR3 spells CASSESGQGLGEKLFF. The DNA of the CDR3 is TGCGCCAGCAGTGAGTCCGGACAGGGTCTTGGCGAAAAACTGTTTTTT.

This chain links TRBV7-2 with TRBJ2-1, with D perhaps TRBD1 (6 bases). Germline CDR1 and CDR2: SGHTA and FQGNSA. CDR3 length: 15 residues. The V and J ends lost 5 bases and 10 bases respectively, with 21 bases between them. CDR3 amino acids: CASSPGLPTRGEQFF. As DNA, the CDR3 is TGTGCCAGCAGCCCTGGACTTCCCACGAGGGGGGAGCAGTTCTTC.

The chain couples TRBV25-1 to TRBJ1-1, with D perhaps matching TRBD1 (6 bases). V was pared by 2 bases and J by 4 bases, with 17 bases between. Germline CDR1 is MGHDK and CDR2 is SYGVNS. The CDR3 runs 16 residues. CDR3: CASSERQGWRSTEAFF. The CDR3 DNA is TGTGCCAGCAGTGAACGGCAGGGGTGGAGGAGCACTGAAGCTTTCTTT. The whole variable domain, filled in from reference TRBV25-1 and TRBJ1-1, reads EADIYQTPRYLVIGTGKKITLECSQTMGHDKMYWYQQDPGMELHLIHYSYGVNSTEKGDLSSESTVSRIRTEHFPLTLESARPSHTSQYLCASSERQGWRSTEAFFGQGTRLTVV.

The chain carries TRBV19 and TRBJ1-4, with D tentatively TRBD1 (6 bases). The ends were cut back, 4 bases at V and 5 bases at J, with 8 bases in the middle. This CDR3 contains 13 residues. CDR1 is LNHDA and CDR2 is SQIVND in the germline V gene (reference sequence). CDR3: CASSRGRNEKLFF. The CDR3 coding sequence is TGTGCCAGTAGTAGGGGGCGGAATGAAAAACTGTTTTTT.

V is TRBV12-3 or TRBV12-4 and J is TRBJ2-2; tentative D call: TRBD1 (6 bases). The ends were cut back, 5 bases at V and 8 bases at J, with 9 bases in the middle. The CDR3 extends over 12 amino acids. The CDR3 nucleotides read TGTGCCAGCAGTCGCAGGGGTGGGGAGCTGTTTTTT. This translates into CASSRRGGELFF.

J is TRBJ2-7 and V is TRBV6-6; TRBD1 matches 9 bases. This CDR3 comprises 15 residues. Trimming removed 4 bases from V and 2 bases from J; junction bases left unmatched: 6. The germline gives CDR1 MNHNY, CDR2 SVGAGI (reference sequence). DNA of the CDR3: TGTGCCAGCAGTTCACCGGGACAGGGAACCTACGAGCAGTACTTC. Its translation is CASSSPGQGTYEQYF.

This chain joins TRBV30 and TRBJ1-5; weak D call: TRBD1 (5 bases). CDR3 length equals 16 residues. Germline V gene lookup returns CDR1 GTSNPN and CDR2 SVGIG (reference sequence). Trimming removed 2 bases at V and 5 bases at J, with 19 bases between. CDR3 protein: CAWSSQDPASDQPQHF. CDR3 coding DNA: TGTGCCTGGAGTTCACAGGATCCTGCAAGTGATCAGCCCCAGCATTTT.

The sample holds one count of this clone. V usage is TRBV5-1 and J usage is TRBJ2-7; D remains ambiguous. Looked up from germline, CDR1 is SGHRS and CDR2 is YFSETQ. V was cut by 4 bases and J by 3 bases, with 5 bases left in between. The CDR3 is 11 residues long. In nucleotides, the CDR3 is TGCGCCAGCAGCACTAACTACGAGCAGTACTTC. It encodes CASSTNYEQYF.

This clone came up once. The J gene is TRBJ1-1, the V gene TRBV30; weak D call: TRBD1 (6 bases). The germline V gene has CDR1 GTSNPN and CDR2 SVGIG (reference sequence). The CDR3 is 12 residues long. V lost 5 bases and J 4 bases, leaving 11 bases between the germline ends. CDR3 DNA sequence: TGTGCCTGGGGAGGGGGACTCACTGAAGCTTTCTTT. It yields the protein CAWGGGLTEAFF. Variable domain in full (rest from reference TRBV30 and TRBJ1-1): SQTIHQWPATLVQPVGSPLSLECTVEGTSNPNLYWYRQAAGRGLQLLFYSVGIGQISSEVPQNLSASRPQDRQFILSSKKLLLSDSGFYLCAWGGGLTEAFFGQGTRLTVV.